These T cell receptor beta chains were read from a single sample in a study of Graves' ophthalmopathy and Graves' hyperthyroidism. MiXCR, run by TCRdb on the multiplex PCR reads, gives a single entry per CDR3 protein. The sample lists about 480,000 distinct CDR3 sequences; 14% were seen once. Sample: blood. Source of these receptors: a woman aged 30 to 39 with Graves' ophthalmopathy. CDR3s include the opening cysteine and the closing phenylalanine or tryptophan. The D gene is left open where the match is weak. Rows may omit the clone size; those that give it use once, few, many or a size class.

cdr3_length	v_call	d_call	j_call	clone_size	cdr3_nt	cdr3_aa
14	TRBV15	.	TRBJ2-5	.	TGTGCCACCAGCAGAGTTAGCGGACAAGAGACCCAGTACTTC	CATSRVSGQETQYF
14	TRBV27	TRBD1	TRBJ2-2	many	TGTGCCAGCAGGGGACAGGGAATTTCCGGGGAGCTGTTTTTT	CASRGQGISGELFF
13	TRBV7-2	.	TRBJ2-7	many	TGTGCCAGCAGCTTAGAGGGGCCCCGGGAGCAGTACTTC	CASSLEGPREQYF
12	TRBV27	.	TRBJ2-5	once	TGTGCCAGCATCGAAAGGGGTAGCGGAACGTACTTC	CASIERGSGTYF
15	TRBV12-3/TRBV12-4	TRBD1	TRBJ2-2	many	TGTGCCAGCAGGGAGGGACAGGGGTTCGGCGGGGAGCTGTTTTTT	CASREGQGFGGELFF
16	TRBV6-5	.	TRBJ1-1	many	TGTGCCAGCAGTTACAAGTCGGGACCTTCGGGCACTGAAGCTTTCTTT	CASSYKSGPSGTEAFF
16	TRBV6-2/TRBV6-3	TRBD2	TRBJ2-7	many	TGTGCCAGCAGCCCCGGGACTAGCGGAGTCTCCTACGAGCAGTACTTC	CASSPGTSGVSYEQYF
16	TRBV6-1	.	TRBJ1-6	many	TGTGCCAGCAGTATATACAGGGCCTCGGGGAATTCACCCCTCCACTTT	CASSIYRASGNSPLHF
15	TRBV6-1	.	TRBJ1-2	many	TGTGCCAGCAGTGAGTTGAGGGGCTCAAACTATGGCTACACCTTC	CASSELRGSNYGYTF
14	TRBV19	.	TRBJ1-1	many	TGTGCCAGTAGTCCCCTGCCCGGGGAGTATGAAGCTTTCTTT	CASSPLPGEYEAFF
13	TRBV12-3/TRBV12-4	TRBD1	TRBJ1-1	many	TGTGCCAGCACCAAGACAGGGGGCACTGAAGCTTTCTTT	CASTKTGGTEAFF
16	TRBV5-1	.	TRBJ1-1	many	TGCGCCAGCAGCTTGGAGGGGGTCGGGTCGAACACTGAAGCTTTCTTT	CASSLEGVGSNTEAFF
14	TRBV19	TRBD1	TRBJ2-5	many	TGTGCCAGTAGTACCCGGACAGGGCACGAGACCCAGTACTTC	CASSTRTGHETQYF
11	TRBV30	.	TRBJ1-1	.	TGTGCCTCGGGCCCTGGGACTGAAGCTTTCTTT	CASGPGTEAFF
16	TRBV7-3	TRBD2	TRBJ2-5	.	TGTGCCAGCAGCTCCGGACTAGCGGGGGGTATGGAGACCCAGTACTTC	CASSSGLAGGMETQYF
13	TRBV2	.	TRBJ1-2	many	TGTGCCAGCAGATCGCAGACGAACTATGGCTACACCTTC	CASRSQTNYGYTF
17	TRBV12-3/TRBV12-4	.	TRBJ2-6	many	TGTGCCAGCAGTGGCGGCCCAATGGGAACTGGGGCCAACGTCCTGACTTTC	CASSGGPMGTGANVLTF
15	TRBV12-3/TRBV12-4	.	TRBJ2-5	many	TGTGCCAGCCGTGCAGCCCTAGCAGGCCAAGAGACCCAGTACTTC	CASRAALAGQETQYF
16	TRBV6-5	.	TRBJ1-2	many	TGTGCCAGCAGCCCCCGCGGGGGGGTAACGTTCTATGGCTACACCTTC	CASSPRGGVTFYGYTF
16	TRBV6-5	TRBD2	TRBJ2-5	.	TGTGCCAGCAGTTATTCCGGGACTAGCGGGGGAGAGGCCCAGTACTTC	CASSYSGTSGGEAQYF
14	TRBV6-2/TRBV6-3	TRBD2	TRBJ2-7	.	TGTGCCAGCAGTACCCGGGGGGGGTACTACGAGCAGTACTTC	CASSTRGGYYEQYF
14	TRBV11-2	TRBD1	TRBJ1-2	.	TGTGCCAGCAGGTCGAACAGGGGGTCATATGGCTACACCTTC	CASRSNRGSYGYTF
15	TRBV9	.	TRBJ1-1	many	TGTGCCAGCAGCGTCGGAGGCACCTTGAACACTGAAGCTTTCTTT	CASSVGGTLNTEAFF
15	TRBV3-1	TRBD2	TRBJ2-7	.	TGTGCCAGCAGCCAAGCCGGACTAGCGGTCCACGAGCAGTACTTC	CASSQAGLAVHEQYF
11	TRBV6-2/TRBV6-3	.	TRBJ1-1	many	TGTGCCAGCAGTGTAGGATGGAAAGCTTTCTTT	CASSVGWKAFF
14	TRBV6-1	.	TRBJ2-7	many	TGTGCCAGCAGTGAATGGCGGCTATCCTACGAGCAGTACTTC	CASSEWRLSYEQYF
14	TRBV28	.	TRBJ2-7	many	TGTGCCAGCAGTTTAAGAGCGGAGGGGGACGAGCAGTACTTC	CASSLRAEGDEQYF
14	TRBV2	.	TRBJ1-2	many	TGTGCCAGCAGTCCGCAGGGGTTTAACTATGGCTACACCTTC	CASSPQGFNYGYTF
14	TRBV28	TRBD1	TRBJ1-5	many	TGTGCCAGCAGATGGGGACAGTTCAATCAGCCCCAGCATTTT	CASRWGQFNQPQHF
14	TRBV28	.	TRBJ2-7	.	TGTGCCAGCGTCTCAAGGGGAACCTCCTACGAGCAGTACTTC	CASVSRGTSYEQYF
13	TRBV11-2	TRBD1	TRBJ1-2	many	TGTGCCAGCAGCTTCACCCGGGACAGGGCCTACACCTTC	CASSFTRDRAYTF
15	TRBV3-1	TRBD2	TRBJ2-7	few	TGTGCCAGCAGCGTCAAGCGGGGCCCCTACTACGAGCAGTACTTC	CASSVKRGPYYEQYF
13	TRBV19	.	TRBJ1-1	many	TGTGCCAGTCAAAAAGGGCCAGGTCGGGAAGCTTTCTTT	CASQKGPGREAFF
12	TRBV12-3/TRBV12-4	.	TRBJ2-7	many	TGTGCCAGCAGTTTAACCTCTGCCGAGCAGTACTTC	CASSLTSAEQYF
13	TRBV12-3/TRBV12-4	TRBD2	TRBJ2-7	many	TGTGCCAGCAGCGCCGGGGGGTACTACGAGCAGTACTTC	CASSAGGYYEQYF
16	TRBV6-1	TRBD1	TRBJ2-2	.	TGTGCCAGCAACCACCACGGGACAGCGAACACCGGGGAGCTGTTTTTT	CASNHHGTANTGELFF
16	TRBV7-9	.	TRBJ1-6	.	TGTGCCAGCAGCCTTAGCAGGGCCTTCTATAATTCACCCCTCCACTTT	CASSLSRAFYNSPLHF
17	TRBV20-1	TRBD2	TRBJ2-7	many	TGCAGTGCTCATAGCCCCGGGACTAGCGGGAGGTGGTACGAGCAGTACTTC	CSAHSPGTSGRWYEQYF
15	TRBV20-1	.	TRBJ1-6	few	TGCAGTGCTAGAGATCTACGGGGGGGAAATTCACCCCTCCACTTT	CSARDLRGGNSPLHF
13	TRBV2	.	TRBJ1-2	.	TGTGCCAGCAGTGTTAAAGGGGACTATGGCTACACCTTC	CASSVKGDYGYTF
17	TRBV20-1	TRBD1	TRBJ1-6	many	TGCAGTGCTAGGGACAGGGGGCAGGGGGTCTATAATTCACCCCTCCACTTT	CSARDRGQGVYNSPLHF
16	TRBV29-1	.	TRBJ1-1	many	TGCAGCGTTGAGGGGGGAGCAGGGGAGTTTCGGGCTGAAGCTTTCTTT	CSVEGGAGEFRAEAFF
13	TRBV6-1	.	TRBJ2-5	.	TGTGCCAGCTCGAGGGACTGGGAAGAGACCCAGTACTTC	CASSRDWEETQYF
11	TRBV7-9	.	TRBJ1-1	many	TGTGCCAGCAGCCGGTCTTTGGAGGCTTTCTTT	CASSRSLEAFF
16	TRBV30	TRBD1	TRBJ2-2	.	TGTGCCTGGGTGGGACAGGGGGCAATCGGGACCGGGGAGCTGTTTTTT	CAWVGQGAIGTGELFF
14	TRBV7-2	TRBD1	TRBJ1-2	.	TGTGCCAGCAGTTCGAGGAGGGGGCCCTATGGCTACACCTTC	CASSSRRGPYGYTF
15	TRBV7-8	TRBD1	TRBJ2-2	.	TGTGCCAGCAGCTTGGGAAGGGGGCCCACCGGGGAGCTGTTTTTT	CASSLGRGPTGELFF
12	TRBV27	.	TRBJ1-2	many	TGTGCCAGCACCTTGACGACCTATGGCTACACCTTC	CASTLTTYGYTF
15	TRBV4-2	.	TRBJ2-3	few	TGTGCCAGCAGCCTTGATCTATCACAGTCCGATACGCAGTGTTTT	CASSLDLSQSDTQCF
12	TRBV20-1	.	TRBJ1-2	few	TGCAGTGCTTTAATATCGAACTATGGCTACACCTTC	CSALISNYGYTF
15	TRBV28	TRBD2	TRBJ2-7	many	TGTGCCAGCAGTCTAGCGGAACTAAGCTCCTACGAGCAGTACTTC	CASSLAELSSYEQYF
14	TRBV6-1	TRBD1	TRBJ2-7	many	TGTGCCAGCAGTGCTCCGGGACAGGGCTACGAGCAGTACTTC	CASSAPGQGYEQYF
15	TRBV20-1	TRBD2	TRBJ2-7	many	TGCAGTGCTCCATGGCTAGCGGGGGGGGGCTACGAGCAGTACTTC	CSAPWLAGGGYEQYF
14	TRBV7-9	.	TRBJ1-6	many	TGTGCCAGCAGCCAGACGCCAGGTTTGTCACCCCTCCACTTT	CASSQTPGLSPLHF
12	TRBV2	.	TRBJ1-1	many	TGTGCCAGCAGCGTAGTCGGCACTGAAGCTTTCTTT	CASSVVGTEAFF
17	TRBV11-2	.	TRBJ2-5	many	TGTGCCAGCAGCTTACGTTACCCGCCAACTAGTCAAGAGACCCAGTACTTC	CASSLRYPPTSQETQYF
15	TRBV12-3/TRBV12-4	TRBD1	TRBJ1-2	many	TGTGCCAGCAGTCGACACAGGGGGCCCAACTATGGCTACACCTTC	CASSRHRGPNYGYTF
14	TRBV24-1	.	TRBJ2-7	many	TGTGCCACCAGTGAACGGGGACTCCAATACGAGCAGTACTTC	CATSERGLQYEQYF
15	TRBV15	TRBD1	TRBJ2-7	.	TGTGCCACCAGCAGAGGACAGGGGGCGGGCTACGAGCAGTACTTC	CATSRGQGAGYEQYF
16	TRBV15	.	TRBJ2-2	many	TGTGCCACCAGCAGATCAGCACTCTCGAACACCGGGGAGCTGTTTTTT	CATSRSALSNTGELFF